The 27 T cell receptor beta chains below were found in one sample sequenced in a study of T cell changes during pregnancy in multiple sclerosis. The protocol was immunoSEQ multiplex PCR, while the TCRdb copy is restricted to in-frame clones and leaves out a portion. The table includes fewer than 45,000 clones, roughly 90% detected once. The material was peripheral blood, obtained in the third trimester of pregnancy. These receptors were collected from a female donor in good health, enrolled as a control in a pregnancy study.

The chain joins TRBV7-8 to TRBJ1-4; no reliable D call. The CDR3 contains 15 residues. From germline, CDR1 is SGHVS and CDR2 FQNEAQ. Trimming shortened V by 5 bases and J by 2 bases, and 12 bases separated the two germline ends. The CDR3 region has the DNA TGTGCCAGCAGCCCGGCGGAACCTACTAATGAAAAACTGTTTTTT. Protein: CASSPAEPTNEKLFF.

The chain joins TRBV11-3 to TRBJ1-1, with D possibly matching TRBD1 (6 bases). Looked up from germline, CDR1 is SGHNT and CDR2 is YENEEA. The CDR3 is 17 amino acids. Trimming took 7 bases from V and 4 from J, leaving 25 bases between them. CDR3 nucleotides: TGTGCCAGCACCCTAGTGCACGCGGGGAGGGGGAGCACTGAAGCTTTCTTT. This codes for CASTLVHAGRGSTEAFF.

The gene calls are TRBV9 and TRBJ1-1, with TRBD1 identical over 7 bases. Germline V CDR1 and CDR2: SGDLS, YYNGEE. With V trimmed by 0 bases and J by 5 bases, 4 bases remained unmatched. There are 14 residues in the CDR3. CDR3 protein: CASSVAPGGTEAFF. The CDR3 DNA is TGTGCCAGCAGCGTAGCTCCAGGGGGAACTGAAGCTTTCTTT.

This clone was recorded only once. The chain links TRBV19 to TRBJ1-1; weak D call: TRBD1 (6 bases). Trimming removed 3 bases from V and 0 bases from J, with 11 bases in between. The germline V gene has CDR1 LNHDA and CDR2 SQIVND (reference sequence). The length of the CDR3 is 15 residues. For the CDR3, the DNA is TGTGCCAGTAGTATCTTCGCAGGGGTGAACACTGAAGCTTTCTTT. Amino acid sequence: CASSIFAGVNTEAFF.

Turning to this clone: A junction end diverges from the germline sequence, so it may reflect a read error. This chain connects TRBV7-7 to TRBJ2-7; 10 bases agree with TRBD1. CDR3 length equals 19 residues. From germline, CDR1 is SSHAT and CDR2 FNYEAQ (reference sequence). The CDR3 nucleotides read TGTGCTAGCAGCTGCCCCCCGGGGGGACAGGGGCGACTTACCTACGAGCAGTACTTC. Translation: CASSCPPGGQGRLTYEQYF.

V usage is TRBV27 and J usage is TRBJ2-7; possibly TRBD2 for D (5 bases). Trimming cost V 5 bases and J 0 bases, with 14 bases left between them. The CDR3 covers 15 residues. Germline values: CDR1 MNHEY, CDR2 SMNVEV (reference sequence). The CDR3 coding sequence is TGTGCCAGCAGTCCCCTTTTTGGGAGCTCCTACGAGCAGTACTTC. The encoded protein is CASSPLFGSSYEQYF.

The chain uses TRBV18 and TRBJ1-2, with 8 bases that match TRBD1. There are 14 residues in the CDR3. Germline V CDR1 and CDR2: KGHSH, LQKENI. J lost 4 bases, V lost 3 bases, and 4 bases had no gene match. Here the CDR3 DNA reads TGTGCCAGCTCACCCGGACAGGGAGTCTATGGCTACACCTTC. Protein product: CASSPGQGVYGYTF.

V gene TRBV27 combines with J gene TRBJ2-7, with D possibly being TRBD1 (6 bases). This CDR3 contains 13 residues. Germline CDR1 and CDR2: MNHEY and SMNVEV (reference sequence). V gave up 0 bases and J gave up 4 bases, with 7 bases separating them. The CDR3 loop is CASSLSDRYEQYF. CDR3 DNA: TGTGCCAGCAGTTTATCGGACAGATACGAGCAGTACTTC.

This clone showed up just once. The chain has TRBV27 and TRBJ2-7; 10 bases line up with TRBD2. The V and J ends lost 4 bases and 4 bases, in that order; junction bases with no gene match: 13. Germline V gene sequence: CDR1 MNHEY, CDR2 SMNVEV (reference sequence). The CDR3 is 17 amino acids. The CDR3 region has the DNA TGTGCCAGCAGTTCCCGATCATCTAGCGGGAGAAGGTACGAGCAGTACTTC. Translation: CASSSRSSSGRRYEQYF.

The chain has TRBV28 and TRBJ2-2, with 8 bases aligning to TRBD2. Germline V lookup: CDR1 MDHEN, CDR2 SYDVKM. V shed 7 bases, J shed 4 bases, and the junction held 8 bases outside the gene matches. The CDR3 loop spans 15 amino acids. The CDR3 loop reads CASIRGGSGTGELFF. The CDR3 DNA reads as TGTGCCAGCATCCGGGGGGGGAGCGGCACCGGGGAGCTGTTTTTT.

The chain links TRBV2 to TRBJ2-5; D gene unclear. Germline values: CDR1 SNHLY, CDR2 FYNNEI. The CDR3 contains 14 residues. Trimming shortened V by 4 bases and J by 7 bases, and 16 bases separated the two germline ends. The CDR3 nucleotides read TGTGCCAGCAGTGTAGAGATCGGGTTAGGGACCCAGTACTTC. Translating it yields CASSVEIGLGTQYF.

V gene TRBV28 combines with J gene TRBJ1-1; 8 bases agree with TRBD1. This CDR3 has 16 amino acids. The V gene end was trimmed by 9 bases and the J gene end by 1 base; junction bases not matched to a gene: 13. Germline V CDR1 and CDR2: MDHEN, SYDVKM. CDR3 in amino acids: CASRAFRGLSNTEAFF. The CDR3, as DNA: TGTGCCAGTCGCGCCTTCAGGGGGCTGTCGAACACTGAAGCTTTCTTT.

CDR3 nucleotide sequence: TGTGCCACCAGCAGGGGACAGCTGGAAGAGCAGTACTTC. It is translated as CATSRGQLEEQYF. The V and J genes are TRBV15 and TRBJ2-7; TRBD1 aligns across 7 bases. V shed 3 bases and J 7 bases; nucleotides not matched to a gene: 6. Germline V gene data show CDR1 as LNHNV and CDR2 as YYDKDF (reference sequence). The CDR3 is 13 amino acids.

The chain couples TRBV11-2 to TRBJ2-3, with no clear D. Trimming shortened V by 1 base and J by 5 bases, and 10 bases separated the two germline ends. CDR1 is SGHAT and CDR2 is FQNNGV in the germline V gene. CDR3 length: 14 residues. CDR3 amino acids: CASSLGRALDTQYF. The DNA for the CDR3 is TGTGCCAGCAGCTTAGGTCGCGCGCTAGATACGCAGTATTTT.

This clone is a singleton in its sample. The chain uses TRBV28 and TRBJ2-7; TRBD2 agrees at 12 bases. The CDR3 runs to 16 residues. In germline, CDR1 is MDHEN, CDR2 SYDVKM. Unmatched junction bases numbered 12, after V lost 10 bases and J lost 2 bases. Here the CDR3 reads CATHRLAGGNAYEQYF. The CDR3 DNA is TGTGCCACCCACCGCCTAGCGGGAGGGAACGCCTACGAGCAGTACTTC. Variable domain in full (rest from reference TRBV28 and TRBJ2-7): DVKVTQSSRYLVKRTGEKVFLECVQDMDHENMFWYRQDPGLGLRLIYFSYDVKMKEKGDIPEGYSVSREKKERFSLILESASTNQTSMYLCATHRLAGGNAYEQYFGPGTRLTVT.

The V gene is TRBV11-2, the J gene TRBJ2-1; 8 bases map to TRBD2. This CDR3 is built from 16 residues. CDR1 is SGHAT and CDR2 is FQNNGV in the germline V gene. Trimming at V came to 6 bases and at J to 1 base, leaving 8 bases not matched to a gene. CDR3 bases: TGTGCCAGCAGACCCGTGGCGGGGGGTTCCTACAATGAGCAGTTCTTC. It is translated as CASRPVAGGSYNEQFF.

This rearrangement joins TRBV5-1 to TRBJ1-2; D is perhaps TRBD1 (5 bases). The CDR3 has 15 amino acids. V lost 3 bases and J 6 bases, leaving 18 bases between the germline ends. Germline V lookup: CDR1 SGHRS, CDR2 YFSETQ. In DNA form, the CDR3 reads TGCGCCAGCAGCTGGGCGGGGGACCCGCGGAATGGCTACACCTTC. Translated, it gives CASSWAGDPRNGYTF. Looking up the rest from reference TRBV5-1 and TRBJ1-2 gives the full variable domain: KAGVTQTPRYLIKTRGQQVTLSCSPISGHRSVSWYQQTPGQGLQFLFEYFSETQRNKGNFPGRFSGRQFSNSRSEMNVSTLELGDSALYLCASSWAGDPRNGYTFGSGTRLTVV.

V usage is TRBV7-2 and J usage is TRBJ1-2, with TRBD1 matching over 7 bases. Germline assignment: CDR1 SGHTA and CDR2 FQGNSA. V gave up 1 base and J gave up 0 bases; unmatched junction bases: 2. This CDR3 comprises 15 residues. As DNA, the CDR3 is TGTGCCAGCAGCTTAGGGGGGACAGCTAACTATGGCTACACCTTC. Translation: CASSLGGTANYGYTF. Complete variable domain (other parts from reference TRBV7-2 and TRBJ1-2): GAGVSQSPSNKVTEKGKDVELRCDPISGHTALYWYRQSLGQGLEFLIYFQGNSAPDKSGLPSDRFSAERTGGSVSTLTIQRTQQEDSAVYLCASSLGGTANYGYTFGSGTRLTVV.

The V call is TRBV18, the J call TRBJ1-2; 8 nucleotides align to TRBD1. Germline lookup yields CDR1 KGHSH and CDR2 LQKENI. Trimming took 3 bases from V and 4 from J; bases not matched to a gene: 7. The CDR3 has 15 residues. CDR3 in DNA: TGTGCCAGCTCACCCATAACAGGGGGGATCTATGGCTACACCTTC. Its translation: CASSPITGGIYGYTF.

V usage is TRBV27 and J usage is TRBJ1-2; D call uncertain. The germline CDR1 and CDR2 sequences are MNHEY and SMNVEV (reference sequence). V was cut by 5 bases and J by 5 bases, with 15 bases left in between. This CDR3 contains 14 residues. The chain's CDR3 is CASSIAGSSYGYTF. The DNA of the CDR3 is TGTGCCAGCAGTATTGCGGGTTCTTCTTATGGCTACACCTTC.

The chain links TRBV15 to TRBJ2-3, with TRBD2 matching over 13 bases. V lost 5 bases to trimming and J lost 5 bases; unmatched junction nucleotides: 7. There are 16 residues in the CDR3. Germline V CDR1 and CDR2: LNHNV, YYDKDF (reference sequence). The CDR3: CATSDGTSGVGDTQYF. In DNA form, the CDR3 reads TGTGCCACCAGCGACGGGACTAGCGGGGTGGGAGATACGCAGTATTTT. Combining the CDR3 with reference TRBV15 and TRBJ2-3 gives the whole variable domain DAMVIQNPRYQVTQFGKPVTLSCSQTLNHNVMYWYQQKSSQAPKLLFHYYDKDFNNEADTPDNFQSRRPNTSFCFLDIRSPGLGDTAMYLCATSDGTSGVGDTQYFGPGTRLTVL.

This chain links TRBV7-2 with TRBJ2-1; 9 positions match TRBD2. This CDR3 spans 15 amino acids. The V gene's germline CDR1 is SGHTA and CDR2 FQGNSA. The V segment lost 5 bases and the J segment 9 bases; nucleotides outside the gene matches: 11. CDR3 region: CASSHPRRGRGEQFF. The CDR3 DNA is TGTGCCAGCAGCCACCCGCGACGCGGGAGGGGTGAGCAGTTCTTC.

The rearrangement uses TRBV4-2 and TRBJ2-1; 9 nucleotides agree with TRBD2. V trimming: 0 bases; J trimming: 10 bases; junction bases outside the gene matches: 10. Germline loops: CDR1 LGHNA, CDR2 YNFKEQ. CDR3 length: 16 amino acids. Written as DNA, the CDR3 is TGTGCCAGCAGCCAAGATTCCGCTAGCGGGGACCGAGAGCAGTTCTTC. It specifies CASSQDSASGDREQFF.

The V call is TRBV12-5, the J call TRBJ2-2, with a weak D call TRBD2 (7 bases). V was clipped by 2 bases and J by 5 bases, with 15 bases between them. Germline CDR1 and CDR2: LGHNT and FRNRAP. This CDR3 is built from 16 residues. CDR3 sequence: CASGLRGGEATGELFF. The CDR3, as DNA: TGTGCTAGTGGTTTGAGAGGGGGGGAGGCGACCGGGGAGCTGTTTTTT.

This chain links TRBV4-3 with TRBJ1-6; D ambiguous. The CDR3 runs to 15 residues. Trimming cost V 0 bases and J 0 bases, with 3 bases left between them. Germline V CDR1 and CDR2: LGHNA, YSLEER. DNA of the CDR3: TGCGCCAGCAGCCAAGAGAGCTCCTATAATTCACCCCTCCACTTT. Protein sequence: CASSQESSYNSPLHF.

V gene TRBV7-6 combines with J gene TRBJ2-1; 8 bases fit TRBD2. Germline CDR1 SGHVS, CDR2 FNYEAQ. The V and J ends lost 4 bases and 1 base, in that order; junction bases with no gene match: 9. The CDR3 extends over 17 amino acids. CDR3 sequence reads: CASSSRYSGSSYNEQFF. Written as DNA, the CDR3 is TGTGCCAGCAGCTCTCGTTACAGCGGGAGTTCCTACAATGAGCAGTTCTTC.

The chain employs TRBV21-1 and TRBJ2-1; the D call in the table, TRBD2, was not verified against the DNA. TRBV21-1 is a pseudogene locus. This CDR3 comprises 20 residues. The CDR3 protein is CASSPSIVRRRPSKFNEQFF. CDR3 DNA: TGTGCCAGCAGCCCTAGTATAGTTCGGCGCCGCCCGAGTAAGTTCAATGAGCAGTTCTTC.